These T cell receptor beta chains were read from a single sample in a study of CD4 T cells in relation to SARS-CoV-2 and coronaviruses. The repertoire was sequenced with immunoSEQ multiplex PCR; TCRdb's copy has only in-frame clones and lacks some. The table shows 31,000 or so clones, with about two thirds occurring only once. Antigens for these TCRs are unknown. The material sequenced was CD4+ T cells from PBMCs, cultured in vitro. These receptors were taken from a human donor in good health. Both conserved end residues are part of each CDR3. A D gene is named only where the DNA matches it firmly. Rows may omit the clone size; those that give it use once, few, many or a size class.

.,TRBD2,TRBJ2-1,TRBV19,CASSPGLAYNEQFF,TGTGCCAGTAGCCCAGGACTAGCCTACAATGAGCAGTTCTTC
once,.,TRBJ1-1,TRBV3-1/TRBV3-2,CASSLGIMNTEAFF,TGTGCCAGCAGCCTTGGGATAATGAACACTGAAGCTTTCTTT
.,.,TRBJ1-4,TRBV7-9,CASSLERLEGKLFF,TGTGCCAGCAGCTTAGAAAGGTTAGAAGGAAAACTGTTTTTT
few,TRBD2,TRBJ2-1,TRBV11-2,CASSLVQFLAGGKRNEQFF,TGTGCCAGCAGCTTAGTACAGTTTCTAGCGGGGGGCAAAAGGAATGAGCAGTTCTTC
.,.,TRBJ1-1,TRBV30,CAWSGPGRNTEAFF,TGTGCCTGGAGTGGACCGGGACGGAACACTGAAGCTTTCTTT
.,TRBD2,TRBJ2-1,TRBV9,CASSVASSSGLDNQFF,TGTGCCAGCAGCGTAGCTTCCAGTAGCGGGCTGGATAATCAGTTCTTC
.,.,TRBJ1-2,TRBV6-2/TRBV6-3,CASSLLPGYGYTF,TGTGCCAGCAGCCTACTACCGGGATATGGCTACACCTTC
once,TRBD2,TRBJ2-2,TRBV30,CAWTSGPPGELFF,TGTGCCTGGACTAGCGGTCCACCCGGGGAGCTGTTTTTT
.,TRBD2,TRBJ2-4,TRBV11-2,CASRGLAGGRGQNIQYF,TGTGCCAGCAGAGGACTAGCGGGAGGCCGGGGGCAAAACATTCAGTACTTC
few,TRBD1,TRBJ2-7,TRBV18,CASSPRDRAYEQYF,TGTGCCAGCTCACCACGGGACAGGGCCTACGAGCAGTACTTC
.,TRBD2,TRBJ2-3,TRBV29-1,CSVETSGTSDTQYF,TGCAGCGTGGAAACTAGCGGGACCTCAGATACGCAGTATTTT
.,.,TRBJ1-2,TRBV18,CASSPRQYNYGYTF,TGTGCCAGCTCACCCCGACAGTATAACTATGGCTACACCTTC
.,.,TRBJ2-1,TRBV5-4,CASSLNSNEQFF,TGTGCCAGCAGCTTGAATAGCAATGAGCAGTTCTTC
.,TRBD1,TRBJ2-3,TRBV24-1,CATMGTENPDTQYF,TGTGCCACTATGGGGACAGAAAATCCAGATACGCAGTATTTT
.,.,TRBJ2-5,TRBV7-8,CASSLFRANTGETQYF,TGTGCCAGCAGCTTATTCCGGGCAAACACGGGAGAGACCCAGTACTTC
.,.,TRBJ2-5,TRBV19,CASSIGASRYQETQYF,TGTGCCAGTAGTATAGGGGCCTCGAGGTACCAAGAGACCCAGTACTTC
.,.,TRBJ2-7,TRBV19,CASSITPPGRGEQYF,TGTGCCAGTAGTATAACCCCCCCGGGTCGAGGAGAGCAGTACTTC
.,.,TRBJ1-1,TRBV12-5,CASGSPHLEVAEAFF,TGTGCTAGTGGTTCCCCTCACTTAGAAGTCGCTGAAGCTTTCTTT
.,.,TRBJ2-1,TRBV10-3,CAITPRELGEQFF,TGTGCCATAACGCCCCGGGAGTTGGGTGAGCAGTTCTTC
few,.,TRBJ1-4,TRBV27,CASSLWSANEKLFF,TGTGCCAGCAGTTTATGGTCGGCTAATGAAAAACTGTTTTTT
.,TRBD1,TRBJ2-3,TRBV30,CAWEGAETQYF,TGTGCCTGGGAGGGGGCAGAGACGCAGTATTTT
.,.,TRBJ1-1,TRBV4-2,CASSLAGTHTEAFF,TGTGCCAGCAGCCTGGCAGGAACACACACTGAAGCTTTCTTT
.,.,TRBJ2-5,TRBV2,CASSENEPPPFGTQYF,TGTGCCAGCAGTGAAAACGAACCCCCACCCTTTGGGACCCAGTACTTC